This passage covers 25 T cell receptor beta chains from one sample sequenced in a study of blood T cell repertoires in COVID-19. Clones were read by immunoSEQ multiplex PCR, and TCRdb kept only the in-frame ones, dropping some. The sample includes about 150,000 clones, around 83% of them seen just once. The specimen sequenced was peripheral blood. The source of these receptors is a woman in her forties or fifties with acute or convalescent COVID-19.

This clone came up once. This rearrangement joins TRBV7-2 to TRBJ2-1; 12 bases match TRBD2. The CDR3 extends over 15 amino acids. V was pared by 8 bases and J by 1 base, with 3 bases of the junction left unmatched. Per germline, CDR1 SGHTA and CDR2 FQGNSA. The CDR3 region has the DNA TGTGCCAGCCAGACTAGCGGGGGATCCTACAATGAGCAGTTCTTC. This gives the protein CASQTSGGSYNEQFF.

The chain is built from TRBV6-2 or TRBV6-3 and TRBJ2-3; possibly TRBD2 for D (5 bases). Trimming cost V 4 bases and J 0 bases, with 14 bases left between them. The CDR3 contains 16 residues. CDR1 is MNHEY and CDR2 is SVGEGT in the germline V gene. CDR3 loop: CASSSSGGPSTDTQYF. The CDR3, as DNA: TGTGCCAGCAGTTCCTCCGGCGGGCCTAGCACAGATACGCAGTATTTT.

The V gene is TRBV7-8, the J gene TRBJ1-5, with D perhaps matching TRBD1 (5 bases). Germline assignment: CDR1 SGHVS and CDR2 FQNEAQ. V gave up 2 bases and J gave up 7 bases, with 12 bases separating them. The CDR3 length is 14 residues. The DNA of the CDR3 is TGTGCCAGCAGCTTAATTCGGGGGGAGCAGCCCCAGCATTTT. It specifies CASSLIRGEQPQHF.

This clone was seen just once. This sequence joins TRBV1 and TRBJ2-1; TRBD2, the table's D call, was not compared with the DNA. TRBV1 corresponds to a pseudogene. The length of the CDR3 is 22 residues. The CDR3 region is CTSSQDPGASGSASGEYNEQFF. CDR3 nucleotide sequence: TGCACCAGCAGCCAAGATCCAGGGGCTAGCGGGAGTGCTAGTGGTGAGTACAATGAGCAGTTCTTC.

This chain links TRBV6-5 with TRBJ2-2; maybe TRBD2 (5 bases). Germline-derived CDR1 and CDR2 are MNHEY and SVGAGI. The CDR3 loop spans 15 amino acids. With 5 bases removed from V and 8 bases from J, the gap between germline ends came to 18 bases. CDR3 DNA: TGTGCCAGCAGTAAACTAGGACTGGCTGGGGGGGAGCTGTTTTTT. Protein: CASSKLGLAGGELFF.

This clone turned up a few times. The chain joins TRBV6-5 to TRBJ1-2; 9 nucleotides agree with TRBD1. V was clipped by 0 bases and J by 6 bases; unmatched bases: 5. CDR3 length: 15 residues. Germline CDR1 MNHEY, CDR2 SVGAGI. CDR3 sequence reads: CASSYSPGTGHGYTF. CDR3 bases: TGTGCCAGCAGTTACTCCCCCGGGACAGGGCATGGCTACACCTTC.

The rearrangement uses TRBV28 and TRBJ1-3; maybe TRBD1 (6 bases). V lost 9 bases and J lost 4, with 13 bases in between. This CDR3 has 13 amino acids. Looked up from germline, CDR1 is MDHEN and CDR2 is SYDVKM. The CDR3 region has the DNA TGTGCCAGTTTACAGGGAGACGGAAACACCATATATTTT. Translating it yields CASLQGDGNTIYF.

The CDR3 here is CASSHPPVNTEAFF. CDR3 DNA sequence: TGCGCCAGCAGCCACCCACCGGTGAACACTGAAGCTTTCTTT. The chain is built from TRBV4-1 and TRBJ1-1; D unresolved. Germline values: CDR1 MGHRA, CDR2 YSYEKL. The V and J ends lost 3 bases and 0 bases respectively, with 8 bases between them. This CDR3 is built from 14 residues.

The CDR3 nucleotides are TGCGCCAGCAGCCCCGATATGCGAGACAGCTACGAGCAGTACTTC. Amino acids: CASSPDMRDSYEQYF. This rearrangement joins TRBV5-1 to TRBJ2-7; D possibly corresponds to TRBD1 (5 bases). The CDR3 has 15 amino acids. The V end lost 4 bases, the J end lost 3 bases, and 17 bases lay between the germline ends. Germline V gene sequence: CDR1 SGHRS, CDR2 YFSETQ.

The V and J genes are TRBV18 and TRBJ1-4; 7 bases are shared with TRBD1. The CDR3 length is 16 residues. With V trimmed by 6 bases and J by 0 bases, 7 bases remained unmatched. Germline lookup yields CDR1 KGHSH and CDR2 LQKENI. The CDR3 DNA reads as TGTGCCAGCTCCCCTCAGGGGGGTGCAACTAATGAAAAACTGTTTTTT. Translating gives CASSPQGGATNEKLFF.

This clone came up a few times. This sequence joins TRBV30 and TRBJ1-1; no clear D. The V gene lost 7 bases and the J gene lost 0 bases, with 9 bases spanning the gap. Looked up from germline, CDR1 is GTSNPN and CDR2 is SVGIG (reference sequence). The CDR3 is 12 residues long. Here the CDR3 reads CASSGMNTEAFF. The CDR3 nucleotides are TGTGCCTCTTCGGGGATGAACACTGAAGCTTTCTTT.

This clone has a single count. The CDR3 is CASSQTLALHEQFF. As DNA, the CDR3 is TGTGCCAGCAGCCAGACCCTAGCGTTGCATGAGCAGTTCTTC. The chain combines TRBV3-1 (or the pseudogene TRBV3-2) with TRBJ2-1; D may be TRBD2 (6 bases). Germline lookup yields CDR1 LGHDT and CDR2 YNNKEL (reference sequence). With 3 bases removed from V and 8 bases from J, the gap between germline ends came to 14 bases. The CDR3 has 14 residues.

The chain is built from TRBV9 and TRBJ2-1; 10 bases align to TRBD2. CDR3 size: 16 residues. The junction had 10 bases not matched to a gene; V was cut back by 1 base and J by 9 bases. Per the germline V gene, CDR1 is SGDLS and CDR2 is YYNGEE. The CDR3 DNA reads TGTGCCAGCAGCGTAATGAGCACTAGCGGGACTTCTGAGCAGTTCTTC. Protein: CASSVMSTSGTSEQFF.

This chain joins TRBV15 and TRBJ1-5; 7 positions agree with TRBD1. This CDR3 is 17 amino acids long. Looked up from germline, CDR1 is LNHNV and CDR2 is YYDKDF (reference sequence). J gave up 0 bases and V 3 bases, and 8 bases lay outside the gene matches. The CDR3 DNA sequence: TGTGCCACCAGCAGTGACAGGGAAGGTGATAGCAATCAGCCCCAGCATTTT. Translating it yields CATSSDREGDSNQPQHF.

The chain joins TRBV28 to TRBJ2-7; TRBD2 matches 11 bases. V gave up 8 bases and J gave up 3 bases; unmatched junction bases: 0. This CDR3 has 12 residues. Germline lookup yields CDR1 MDHEN and CDR2 SYDVKM. CDR3: CASGLAGYEQYF. The CDR3 DNA is TGTGCCAGCGGACTAGCGGGCTACGAGCAGTACTTC.

The chain uses TRBV27 and TRBJ2-7, with 8 nucleotides matching TRBD1. The CDR3 consists of 15 residues. V gave up 0 bases and J gave up 5 bases; unmatched junction bases: 6. From germline, CDR1 is MNHEY and CDR2 SMNVEV (reference sequence). CDR3 sequence: CASSLSPTGVDEQYF. The DNA of the CDR3 is TGTGCCAGCAGTTTATCGCCGACAGGGGTTGACGAGCAGTACTTC.

The chain uses TRBV29-1 and TRBJ2-2; TRBD1 agrees at 10 bases. CDR1 is SQVTM, CDR2 ANQGSEA, per germline. The CDR3 spans 14 residues. Losses at the gene ends were 7 bases for V and 8 bases for J; bases not matched to a gene: 10. In DNA, the CDR3 is TGCAGCGCAAAAGCGGACAGGGGGACTGGGGAGCTGTTTTTT. The encoded protein is CSAKADRGTGELFF.

The chain uses TRBV15 and TRBJ1-1; 8 bases fit TRBD1. The J segment lost 3 bases and the V segment lost 4 bases, leaving 10 bases of the junction unmatched. Germline lookup yields CDR1 LNHNV and CDR2 YYDKDF (reference sequence). The CDR3 totals 16 residues. Here the CDR3 DNA reads TGTGCCACCAGCATCGTCCCGGGACAGGTCCACACTGAAGCTTTCTTT. Amino acid sequence: CATSIVPGQVHTEAFF.

This clone came up once. This chain joins TRBV7-2 and TRBJ2-3; no definite D call. This CDR3 is built from 14 residues. Deletions cut 1 base from V and 4 bases from J, with 9 bases between. Germline CDR1 is SGHTA and CDR2 is FQGNSA. The CDR3 coding sequence is TGTGCCAGCAGCTTAGGATGGGCCTCAGATACGCAGTATTTT. Protein: CASSLGWASDTQYF.

The CDR3 is CASSLEKTGLGEKLFF. The CDR3, as DNA: TGCGCCAGCAGCTTGGAAAAGACAGGGTTAGGGGAAAAACTGTTTTTT. J is TRBJ1-4 and V is TRBV5-1, with 7 bases matching TRBD1. From germline, CDR1 is SGHRS and CDR2 YFSETQ. V lost 0 bases, J lost 8 bases, and 10 bases stayed unmatched. The CDR3 totals 16 residues.

A single count supports this clone. The rearrangement joins TRBV15 to TRBJ2-7; weak D call: TRBD1 (6 bases). CDR3 length: 14 amino acids. V lost 1 base to trimming and J lost 0 bases, with 7 bases between them. The germline V gene has CDR1 LNHNV and CDR2 YYDKDF (reference sequence). The CDR3 protein is CATSRGQASYEQYF. CDR3 bases: TGTGCCACCAGCAGAGGACAGGCCTCCTACGAGCAGTACTTC.

The rearrangement links TRBV5-4 to TRBJ2-2; D is perhaps TRBD2 (5 bases). The V and J ends lost 0 bases and 1 base respectively, with 10 bases between them. The germline V gene has CDR1 SGHNT and CDR2 YYREEE (reference sequence). The CDR3 length is 16 residues. In DNA, the CDR3 is TGTGCCAGCAGCTTGGGAGGGCAGGTGAACACCGGGGAGCTGTTTTTT. Translated, it gives CASSLGGQVNTGELFF.

The chain uses TRBV4-3 and TRBJ2-5; 12 bases map to TRBD2. J gave up 5 bases and V 1 base, and 8 bases lay outside the gene matches. Germline loops: CDR1 LGHNA, CDR2 YSLEER. The CDR3 loop spans 17 amino acids. The CDR3 spells CASSQAPSGRAGETQYF. Here the CDR3 DNA reads TGCGCCAGCAGCCAAGCCCCTAGCGGGAGGGCCGGGGAGACCCAGTACTTC.

In DNA, the CDR3 is TGTGCCAGCAGTGAACGGCAGGGGTATCAGCCCCAGCATTTT. This translates into CASSERQGYQPQHF. The chain uses TRBV2 and TRBJ1-5; maybe TRBD1 (6 bases). The length of the CDR3 is 14 residues. Trimming removed 2 bases from V and 5 bases from J, with 10 bases in between. The germline CDR1 and CDR2 sequences are SNHLY and FYNNEI.

The V gene is TRBV18, the J gene TRBJ2-1, with 7 bases fitting TRBD2. The CDR3 extends over 13 amino acids. After removal of 2 bases from V and 7 bases from J, the junction contained 2 bases not matched to a gene. Germline V gene data show CDR1 as KGHSH and CDR2 as LQKENI. CDR3 amino acids: CASSPELANEQFF. In nucleotides, the CDR3 is TGTGCCAGCTCACCAGAACTAGCGAATGAGCAGTTCTTC.